This TCR beta chain emerged from a study of post-analysis software for immune sequencing data. This clonotype was seen a few times. Its antigen is not known. Unique molecular identifiers featured in each of the TCR beta cDNA libraries. There were about 1 to 10 million T cells, and 480,000 or so cDNA molecules came from them. TCRdb analysed the PCR reads with MiXCR anew, one entry per CDR3 protein. The table shows hundreds of thousands of distinct CDR3 sequences, with roughly 29% occurring only once. The V end was cut by 3 bases, the J end by 7 bases, with 14 bases between. The CDR3 contains 13 residues. Germline V gives CDR1 DFQATT, CDR2 SNEGSKA (reference sequence). Whole-study findings and limits: Samples from one preparation batch, clustered by F measure, grouped strongly together. Controls had lower frequencies than patients of a handful of TRBV segments, which included TRBV5-6, TRBV5-1 and TRBV20-1.

The chain combines TRBV20-1 with TRBJ2-3, with TRBD2 as a possible D gene (5 bases). The receptor was isolated from a girl aged 5-17 years with multiple sclerosis. The specimen sequenced was blood. CDR3 nucleotides: TGCAGTGCTAGGTTGGGCCGGGAACATACGCAGTATTTT. Translated, it gives CSARLGREHTQYF.